This T cell receptor beta chain came from a study of TIL therapy for anti-PD-1-resistant metastatic lung cancer. This was the immunoSEQ v3 assay. Repertoires were generated with immunoSEQ multiplex PCR, while TCRdb's copy carries only in-frame clones and drops some. This table has 55,000 to 65,000 clones, more than 60% appearing once. This CDR3 has 11 amino acids. Per germline, CDR1 SQVTM and CDR2 ANQGSEA. Deletions cut 4 bases from V and 5 bases from J, with 8 bases between. Time point reported: pre-treatment sample, taken before nivolumab and TIL therapy. This clonotype was sampled from a person aged 25 to 85 with non-small cell lung cancer. This sequence joins TRBV29-1 and TRBJ2-5; tentatively, D is TRBD2 (5 bases). Specimen: blood, collected at baseline. CDR3: CSVASFETQYF. For the CDR3, the DNA is TGCAGCGTTGCTAGCTTTGAGACCCAGTACTTC.